The 21 T cell receptor beta chains below all came from one sample that was sequenced in a study of PD-1 blockade in classical Hodgkin lymphoma (dated by TCRdb to the early 2020s). Sample time point, as interpreted from the label and publication: cycle 2 day 1 (C2D1) of nivolumab. Relapse after autologous stem cell transplantation had occurred in all trial patients, and cohorts A, B and C were distinguished by prior brentuximab vedotin exposure. The library was prepared using the immunoSEQ multiplex PCR assay. What TCRdb holds here is the immuneACCESS table cut down to in-frame rearrangements. Part of the clones is not present; checked against another copy, under half of the missing clones reflect an unresolved V gene, and the others are unexplained. The sample contains around 26,000 clones, roughly 80% of them found a single time. The ten most abundant clones make up nearly 8% of the sample. The sample consisted of peripheral blood mononuclear cells (PBMCs), taken before the second cycle of nivolumab. Receptors were obtained from a human donor with classical Hodgkin lymphoma.

The chain is built from TRBV27 and TRBJ1-2, with TRBD1 matching over 8 bases. The CDR3 is 15 residues long. The trim removed 8 bases at V and 4 bases at J, leaving 12 bases unmatched. Germline lookup yields CDR1 MNHEY and CDR2 SMNVEV (reference sequence). CDR3 in amino acids: CASCPAGDRRYGYTF. In DNA, the CDR3 is TGTGCCAGCTGCCCGGCTGGGGACAGGCGCTATGGCTACACCTTC.

The chain combines TRBV14 with TRBJ2-3; perhaps D is TRBD1 or TRBD2 (5 bases each). With 0 bases removed from V and 5 bases from J, the gap between germline ends came to 9 bases. Germline CDR1 reads SGHDN; CDR2 reads FVKESK. The CDR3 has 14 residues. The CDR3 coding sequence is TGTGCCAGCAGCCAAGATCGGGGCAGAGATACGCAGTATTTT. Amino acid sequence: CASSQDRGRDTQYF.

The chain joins TRBV28 to TRBJ2-5, with TRBD1 identical over 7 bases. With 5 bases clipped from V and 4 bases from J, the junction kept 4 bases outside the gene matches. The CDR3 is 13 amino acids. Germline V lookup: CDR1 MDHEN, CDR2 SYDVKM. The DNA for the CDR3 is TGTGCCAGCAGTCGACAGGGAACAGAGACCCAGTACTTC. Protein: CASSRQGTETQYF.

The V and J genes are TRBV4-2 and TRBJ2-7, with D unresolved. With 4 bases removed from V and 4 bases from J, the gap between germline ends came to 14 bases. The germline V gene encodes CDR1 LGHNA and CDR2 YNFKEQ. The CDR3 is 14 residues long. For the CDR3, the DNA is TGTGCCAGCAGCCTTTTCGGAGAAGGTTACGAGCAGTACTTC. Protein: CASSLFGEGYEQYF.

The chain carries TRBV6-5 and TRBJ2-1, with a possible D match to TRBD2 (5 bases). Deletions cut 2 bases from V and 8 bases from J, with 13 bases between. Germline loops: CDR1 MNHEY, CDR2 SVGAGI. The CDR3 has 14 residues. CDR3: CASSYNPGGDEQFF. The CDR3 DNA reads as TGTGCCAGCAGTTACAACCCTGGAGGCGATGAGCAGTTCTTC.

The chain couples TRBV21-1 to TRBJ2-1; no DNA check was done on the table's D call, TRBD2. TRBV21-1 is recorded as a pseudogene. The CDR3 sequence is 14 residues long. In DNA form, the CDR3 reads TGTGCCAGCCAGCTAGCGGGAGTAGGTAATGAGCAGTTCTTC. Protein product: CASQLAGVGNEQFF.

This clone was detected once. The V gene is TRBV4-1, the J gene TRBJ2-6; D is ambiguous. The germline V gene encodes CDR1 MGHRA and CDR2 YSYEKL. The germline V and J ends were trimmed by 4 bases and 6 bases, with 13 bases remaining between them. The CDR3 length is 15 residues. The CDR3 bases are TGCGCCAGCAGCCGAATCTCAGCCATGGCCAACGTCCTGACTTTC. Amino acid sequence: CASSRISAMANVLTF.

The chain couples TRBV7-9 to TRBJ2-2; D unclear. Trimming removed 5 bases at V and 4 bases at J, with 17 bases between. The CDR3 contains 16 residues. CDR1 and CDR2 from the germline V gene are SEHNR and FQNEAQ (reference sequence). CDR3 DNA: TGTGCCAGCAGCCCCGACCCCTCGATCAGCACCGGGGAGCTGTTTTTT. Protein: CASSPDPSISTGELFF.

The CDR3 nucleotides read TGTGCCAGCAGTTGGGCGGGACTAGACCGTTACGAGCAGTACTTC. This codes for CASSWAGLDRYEQYF. The rearrangement links TRBV27 to TRBJ2-7, with 8 bases identical to TRBD2. This CDR3 is built from 15 residues. V gave up 4 bases and J gave up 4 bases; unmatched junction bases: 9. Per the germline V gene, CDR1 is MNHEY and CDR2 is SMNVEV (reference sequence).

The chain is built from TRBV18 and TRBJ2-7; maybe TRBD1 (6 bases). Germline V gene data show CDR1 as KGHSH and CDR2 as LQKENI. V lost 3 bases and J 5 bases, leaving 14 bases between the germline ends. This CDR3 has 14 amino acids. The chain's CDR3 is CASSPSQGVHEQYF. The CDR3 coding sequence is TGTGCCAGCTCACCTTCACAGGGCGTACACGAGCAGTACTTC.

In its sample, this clone was seen a few times. The chain is built from TRBV5-1 and TRBJ1-1; 10 positions agree with TRBD1. The CDR3 covers 16 residues. J was trimmed by 4 bases and V by 3 bases; bases with no gene match: 9. CDR1 and CDR2 (germline): SGHRS, YFSETQ. The CDR3 DNA reads as TGCGCCAGCAGCTATGGACAGGGGGTGGGTGTCACTGAAGCTTTCTTT. Amino acids: CASSYGQGVGVTEAFF.

This clone is a singleton in its sample. The chain carries TRBV2 and TRBJ2-5, with 7 bases aligning to TRBD1. This CDR3 has 13 residues. The junction had 3 bases not matched to a gene; V was cut back by 3 bases and J by 5 bases. CDR1 is SNHLY and CDR2 is FYNNEI in the germline V gene. The CDR3 DNA reads as TGTGCCAGCAGTGAGACAGGGCGTGAGACCCAGTACTTC. It specifies CASSETGRETQYF.

V is TRBV6-5 and J is TRBJ1-2, with D unresolved. The CDR3 spans 12 residues. V was clipped by 3 bases and J by 5 bases, with 7 bases between them. Per germline, CDR1 MNHEY and CDR2 SVGAGI. Written as DNA, the CDR3 is TGTGCCAGCAGTTATGGACCGTATGGCTACACCTTC. Translated: CASSYGPYGYTF.

The chain combines TRBV19 with TRBJ1-1; 10 nucleotides match TRBD1. The CDR3 has 13 residues. Germline V CDR1 and CDR2: LNHDA, SQIVND (reference sequence). Trimming at V came to 3 bases and at J to 11 bases, leaving 6 bases not matched to a gene. As DNA, the CDR3 is TGTGCCAGTAGTATTCAGACAGGGGGCCGGGCTTTCTTT. It is translated as CASSIQTGGRAFF.

This chain joins TRBV28 and TRBJ1-3, with D possibly matching TRBD1 (6 bases). With 2 bases removed from V and 2 bases from J, the gap between germline ends came to 10 bases. The CDR3 sequence is 15 residues long. CDR1 MDHEN and CDR2 SYDVKM come from the germline V gene. The CDR3 nucleotides read TGTGCCAGCAGTTTAGAGGGGGTCCCTGGAAACACCATATATTTT. Encoded protein: CASSLEGVPGNTIYF.

This sequence joins TRBV9 and TRBJ2-1, with D perhaps matching TRBD2 (5 bases). This CDR3 has 15 residues. Germline V gives CDR1 SGDLS, CDR2 YYNGEE. Trimming cost V 0 bases and J 8 bases, with 15 bases left between them. The CDR3 region is CASSVAGISLDEQFF. CDR3 bases: TGTGCCAGCAGCGTAGCGGGAATCTCTCTAGATGAGCAGTTCTTC.

The rearrangement uses TRBV11-3 and TRBJ2-2; unclear D gene. Trimming removed 5 bases from V and 3 bases from J, with 13 bases in between. CDR1 and CDR2 (germline): SGHNT, YENEEA. This CDR3 region has 15 residues. CDR3 in amino acids: CASSESEYYTGELFF. For the CDR3, the DNA is TGTGCCAGCAGCGAATCAGAATATTACACCGGGGAGCTGTTTTTT.

The V call is TRBV11-2, the J call TRBJ1-2; the D gene is possibly TRBD1 (6 bases). V gave up 5 bases and J gave up 2 bases, with 15 bases separating them. CDR1 is SGHAT and CDR2 is FQNNGV in the germline V gene. The CDR3 contains 15 residues. CDR3 residues: CASSVYHGQNYGYTF. The CDR3 DNA sequence: TGTGCCAGCAGCGTATACCATGGACAGAACTATGGCTACACCTTC. Looking up the rest from reference TRBV11-2 and TRBJ1-2 gives the full variable domain: EAGVAQSPRYKIIEKRQSVAFWCNPISGHATLYWYQQILGQGPKLLIQFQNNGVVDDSQLPKDRFSAERLKGVDSTLKIQPAKLEDSAVYLCASSVYHGQNYGYTFGSGTRLTVV.

The rearrangement joins TRBV7-2 to TRBJ2-7; 9 nucleotides align to TRBD2. The CDR3 length is 14 residues. Germline loops: CDR1 SGHTA, CDR2 FQGNSA. V shed 4 bases, J shed 4 bases, and the junction held 5 bases outside the gene matches. The CDR3 bases are TGTGCCAGCAGCTCCTTAGCGGGGGAATACGAGCAGTACTTC. This translates into CASSSLAGEYEQYF.

The chain employs TRBV23-1 and TRBJ1-2; maybe TRBD1 (6 bases). TRBV23-1 is assigned to the ORF class and has an uncertain function. The CDR3 has 17 amino acids. The germline V and J ends were trimmed by 0 bases and 4 bases, with 18 bases remaining between them. The CDR3 protein is CASSQSRRWTAFYGYTF. DNA for the CDR3: TGCGCCAGCAGTCAATCGCGCCGTTGGACAGCCTTCTATGGCTACACCTTC.

The chain has TRBV9 and TRBJ2-3; 10 positions agree with TRBD2. In germline, CDR1 is SGDLS, CDR2 YYNGEE. J lost 2 bases, V lost 3 bases, and 3 bases had no gene match. This CDR3 region has 15 residues. The CDR3 DNA reads as TGTGCCAGCAGCGCAGGACTAGCGGCCACAGATACGCAGTATTTT. It is translated as CASSAGLAATDTQYF.